This TCR beta chain was identified during a study of blood T cell repertoires in COVID-19. Study in general: Sites in the United States, Italy and Spain provided acute and convalescent COVID-19 samples. The cDNA or gDNA used as material had been derived from T cells, B-cell-depleted T cells, or PBMCs.

The assay was immunoSEQ multiplex PCR, and TCRdb's table has in-frame clones only and misses some. The repertoire holds 40,000 to 55,000 clones, 75% to 85% seen once, with around 8% in the top ten. This receptor was obtained from a human donor in a cohort sampled during active COVID-19. Input material: peripheral blood.

CDR3 amino acids: CASSLTVGVNSGANVLTF. CDR3 nucleotide sequence: TGTGCCAGCAGCTTAACCGTCGGGGTGAACTCTGGGGCCAACGTCCTGACTTTC. The V gene is TRBV7-9, the J gene TRBJ2-6, with D possibly matching TRBD2 (5 bases). Germline loops: CDR1 SEHNR, CDR2 FQNEAQ (reference sequence). This CDR3 has 18 residues. V dropped 2 bases and J dropped 0 bases, with 14 bases sitting between them.